The 23 T cell receptor beta chains below come from one sample, sequenced in a study of T cell responses to AZD1222 COVID-19 vaccine. Using immunoSEQ multiplex PCR, the repertoire was profiled, and TCRdb retains in-frame clones only, with some absent. The data show around 160,000 clones, 75% to 95% seen once. Source: peripheral blood, taken on day 0 of MenACWY control vaccination. Every receptor here comes from an adult in good health.

The sample holds one count of this clone. J is TRBJ1-2 and V is TRBV5-5, with D perhaps TRBD1 (6 bases). V shed 0 bases and J shed 6 bases, with 21 bases lying between them. The CDR3 has 17 residues. Germline assignment: CDR1 SGHKS and CDR2 YYEKEE (reference sequence). The CDR3 coding sequence is TGTGCCAGCAGCTTGGCCGGGGGGGGCCCGTCCCCTCATGGCTACACCTTC. Protein sequence: CASSLAGGGPSPHGYTF.

The chain has TRBV7-9 and TRBJ2-1; 7 nucleotides line up with TRBD2. With V trimmed by 5 bases and J by 3 bases, 16 bases remained unmatched. The CDR3 length is 18 residues. Germline CDR1 SEHNR, CDR2 FQNEAQ (reference sequence). CDR3 nucleotides: TGTGCCAGCAGCCCGAGGAGGCGGGGGAACACCCACTACAATGAGCAGTTCTTC. It specifies CASSPRRRGNTHYNEQFF.

The CDR3 nucleotides read TGTGCCAGCAGTTTATGGGACGTCGGAGACTATGGCTACACCTTC. It specifies CASSLWDVGDYGYTF. The chain carries TRBV28 and TRBJ1-2; D call uncertain. Trimming left V 0 bases short and J 3 bases short, with 11 bases between. Germline CDR1 reads MDHEN; CDR2 reads SYDVKM. The CDR3 has 15 residues.

The genes are TRBV9 and TRBJ2-7; the D gene is possibly TRBD2 (6 bases). Germline V gene lookup returns CDR1 SGDLS and CDR2 YYNGEE. This CDR3 is built from 14 residues. V was clipped by 4 bases and J by 1 base, with 12 bases between them. CDR3 protein: CASSSRGVSYEQYF. The CDR3, as DNA: TGTGCCAGCAGCTCCCGCGGGGTGTCCTACGAGCAGTACTTC.

The chain carries TRBV5-4 and TRBJ2-7; 10 bases agree with TRBD2. J was trimmed by 3 bases and V by 5 bases; bases with no gene match: 5. In germline, CDR1 is SGHNT, CDR2 YYREEE (reference sequence). The CDR3 has 14 amino acids. The CDR3 loop reads CASSPSGGNYEQYF. For the CDR3, the DNA is TGTGCCAGCAGTCCTAGCGGGGGAAACTACGAGCAGTACTTC. The full variable domain, rest sourced from reference TRBV5-4 and TRBJ2-7, is ETGVTQSPTHLIKTRGQQVTLRCSSQSGHNTVSWYQQALGQGPQFIFQYYREEENGRGNFPPRFSGLQFPNYSSELNVNALELDDSALYLCASSPSGGNYEQYFGPGTRLTVT.

The CDR3: CASSHTNEKLFF. The CDR3 coding sequence is TGTGCCAGCAGCCACACTAATGAAAAACTGTTTTTT. The chain has TRBV14 and TRBJ1-4; D unresolved. This CDR3 has 12 amino acids. In germline, CDR1 is SGHDN, CDR2 FVKESK. The ends were cut back, 3 bases at V and 2 bases at J, with 1 base in the middle.

This chain links TRBV18 with TRBJ1-2, with a weak D call TRBD1 (5 bases). Deletions cut 3 bases from V and 7 bases from J, with 12 bases between. The CDR3 consists of 13 residues. CDR1 is KGHSH and CDR2 is LQKENI in the germline V gene. CDR3 sequence: CASSPDSRAGYTF. The CDR3 DNA sequence: TGTGCCAGCTCACCCGACAGCCGGGCTGGCTACACCTTC.

This clone was seen only a few times. The chain has TRBV9 and TRBJ2-7; D is unresolved. With 0 bases removed from V and 1 base from J, the gap between germline ends came to 8 bases. The CDR3 loop spans 14 amino acids. The V gene's germline CDR1 is SGDLS and CDR2 YYNGEE. CDR3 sequence (DNA): TGTGCCAGCAGCGTAGGTCCCGGTTCCTACGAGCAGTACTTC. Residues: CASSVGPGSYEQYF.

J is TRBJ2-7 and V is TRBV25-1, with a tentative D call TRBD2 (5 bases). The germline CDR1 and CDR2 sequences are MGHDK and SYGVNS. Between the trimmed V and J ends, which lost 0 bases and 3 bases, there was a span of 18 bases. The CDR3 runs to 17 residues. This CDR3 reads CASSEYRFRTRDYEQYF. In DNA, the CDR3 is TGTGCCAGCAGTGAATATAGATTTAGGACGAGGGACTACGAGCAGTACTTC.

This chain joins TRBV2 and TRBJ1-2; possibly TRBD1 for D (6 bases). CDR3 length: 15 residues. Germline lookup yields CDR1 SNHLY and CDR2 FYNNEI. V was clipped by 5 bases and J by 2 bases, with 15 bases between them. DNA of the CDR3: TGTGCCAGCAGTCGGTACACTCAGGGGAACTATGGCTACACCTTC. As protein: CASSRYTQGNYGYTF.

The rearrangement uses TRBV20-1 and TRBJ1-1, with unresolved D. Trimming took off 3 bases at V and 1 base at J, with 9 bases between the two ends. CDR1 and CDR2 from the germline V gene are DFQATT and SNEGSKA (reference sequence). The CDR3 loop spans 13 amino acids. As DNA, the CDR3 is TGCAGTGCTAGTCCGAACCCGAACACTGAAGCTTTCTTT. Protein: CSASPNPNTEAFF.

The CDR3 coding sequence is TGTGCCAGCAGTGGCTGGACAGGCAGCTCTGGAAACACCATATATTTT. Its protein is CASSGWTGSSGNTIYF. This chain links TRBV7-9 with TRBJ1-3; 7 nucleotides align to TRBD1. Germline V CDR1 and CDR2: SEHNR, FQNEAQ (reference sequence). The J segment lost 0 bases and the V segment lost 6 bases, leaving 8 bases of the junction unmatched. There are 16 residues in the CDR3. The complete variable domain, with remaining parts taken from reference TRBV7-9 and TRBJ1-3, reads DTGVSQNPRHKITKRGQNVTFRCDPISEHNRLYWYRQTLGQGPEFLTYFQNEAQLEKSRLLSDRFSAERPKGSFSTLEIQRTEQGDSAMYLCASSGWTGSSGNTIYFGEGSWLTVV.

The genes are TRBV4-2 and TRBJ1-1, with 10 bases aligning to TRBD1. With 0 bases clipped from V and 5 bases from J, the junction kept 6 bases outside the gene matches. CDR3 length: 16 residues. In germline, CDR1 is LGHNA, CDR2 YNFKEQ. The CDR3: CASSQDLDRGLTEAFF. CDR3 nucleotides: TGTGCCAGCAGCCAAGATTTAGACAGGGGGCTTACTGAAGCTTTCTTT.

The rearrangement joins TRBV5-1 to TRBJ1-1; D is uncertain. CDR1 SGHRS and CDR2 YFSETQ come from the germline V gene. Trimming pared 2 bases from V and 1 base from J, leaving 9 bases between. The CDR3 covers 14 residues. The CDR3 region has the DNA TGCGCCAGCAGCTTAAGCAGATCGAACACTGAAGCTTTCTTT. This sequence encodes CASSLSRSNTEAFF.

The chain uses TRBV11-2 and TRBJ2-6; D might be TRBD2 (6 bases). From germline, CDR1 is SGHAT and CDR2 FQNNGV. This CDR3 spans 15 amino acids. Trimming removed 5 bases at V and 1 base at J, with 9 bases between. Written as DNA, the CDR3 is TGTGCCAGCAGCCAGACTAGGTCTGGGGCCAACGTCCTGACTTTC. As protein: CASSQTRSGANVLTF.

This clone was recorded only once. This chain connects TRBV2 to TRBJ2-7, with 9 bases matching TRBD1. CDR3 length: 13 residues. V lost 6 bases and J lost 7; bases outside the gene matches: 7. Germline V gives CDR1 SNHLY, CDR2 FYNNEI. DNA of the CDR3: TGTGCCAGCAGCCCCGGGACAGGGAGGGAGCAGTACTTC. It is translated as CASSPGTGREQYF.

V gene TRBV27 combines with J gene TRBJ1-1; maybe TRBD1 (6 bases). V was shortened by 3 bases and J by 5 bases, with 19 bases between the two germline ends. CDR3 size: 16 residues. Per the germline V gene, CDR1 is MNHEY and CDR2 is SMNVEV (reference sequence). The CDR3 bases are TGTGCCAGCAGTTTGGCCGGGGGGGGCCGGGGGACTGAAGCTTTCTTT. It translates to CASSLAGGGRGTEAFF.

This sequence joins TRBV24-1 and TRBJ2-5, with no clear D. The CDR3 covers 13 residues. Germline V lookup: CDR1 KGHDR, CDR2 SFDVKD. V gave up 5 bases and J gave up 3 bases, with 9 bases separating them. The CDR3 region has the DNA TGTGCCACCAGTGCTCTTGGGGAAGAGACCCAGTACTTC. This sequence encodes CATSALGEETQYF.

The chain couples TRBV5-1 to TRBJ1-1; perhaps TRBD1 as D (6 bases). V lost 4 bases and J 0 bases, leaving 10 bases between the germline ends. Germline V gives CDR1 SGHRS, CDR2 YFSETQ. This CDR3 has 14 amino acids. The CDR3 region has the DNA TGCGCCAGCAGCCGGGACAAAATGAACACTGAAGCTTTCTTT. This encodes CASSRDKMNTEAFF. Combining the CDR3 with reference TRBV5-1 and TRBJ1-1 gives the whole variable domain KAGVTQTPRYLIKTRGQQVTLSCSPISGHRSVSWYQQTPGQGLQFLFEYFSETQRNKGNFPGRFSGRQFSNSRSEMNVSTLELGDSALYLCASSRDKMNTEAFFGQGTRLTVV.

This chain links TRBV6-5 with TRBJ2-7; 9 bases are shared with TRBD1. V lost 6 bases and J lost 2; bases outside the gene matches: 2. Germline V gene data show CDR1 as MNHEY and CDR2 as SVGAGI. The CDR3 consists of 13 residues. The CDR3 sequence: CASRDRGTYEQYF. The CDR3 nucleotides are TGTGCCAGCAGGGACAGGGGAACCTACGAGCAGTACTTC.

In nucleotides, the CDR3 is TGCGCCAGCAGCGCGGGACAGGCATTCACAGATACGCAGTATTTT. Protein: CASSAGQAFTDTQYF. The chain is built from TRBV5-1 and TRBJ2-3, with 8 positions matching TRBD1. The CDR3 extends over 15 amino acids. Unmatched junction bases numbered 6, after V lost 4 bases and J lost 2 bases. Per germline, CDR1 SGHRS and CDR2 YFSETQ.

The chain combines TRBV7-9 with TRBJ1-1; no clear D gene. This CDR3 is 17 amino acids long. Germline V gives CDR1 SEHNR, CDR2 FQNEAQ (reference sequence). V lost 1 base, J lost 7 bases, and 22 bases lay in between. CDR3 sequence (DNA): TGTGCCAGCAGCTTAGGCCGGTTCTCCGGGGTGGGTCTTGAAGCTTTCTTT. Residues: CASSLGRFSGVGLEAFF.

This clone showed up just a few times. V is TRBV18 and J is TRBJ1-1, with 10 bases fitting TRBD1. From germline, CDR1 is KGHSH and CDR2 LQKENI. The CDR3 is 13 amino acids. Germline trimming cut 2 bases from V and 11 bases from J; bases unmatched to any gene: 5. CDR3 residues: CASSPDRGREAFF. The CDR3 region has the DNA TGTGCCAGCTCACCAGACAGGGGGCGAGAGGCTTTCTTT. The complete variable domain, with remaining parts taken from reference TRBV18 and TRBJ1-1, reads NAGVMQNPRHLVRRRGQEARLRCSPMKGHSHVYWYRQLPEEGLKFMVYLQKENIIDESGMPKERFSAEFPKEGPSILRIQQVVRGDSAAYFCASSPDRGREAFFGQGTRLTVV.